This TCR beta chain derives from a study of T cell responses to AZD1222 COVID-19 vaccine. Overall study results and limits: The study sampled repertoires only after the peak T cell response. Among spike-specific TCRs, nearly half reportedly target unmutated variant regions. Only five or six people who got AZD1222 tested seropositive at baseline.

Comments on this clone: Its specificity is unknown.

Germline V gene sequence: CDR1 SGHRS, CDR2 YFSETQ. This CDR3 is built from 15 residues. V was shortened by 2 bases and J by 2 bases, with 11 bases between the two germline ends. The analysis combined second doses at about 4 or about 12 weeks. Only in-frame clones appear in the TCRdb table, and some are missing; sequencing was by immunoSEQ multiplex PCR. The data show 95,000 or so clones, about 89% seen once. The source material was peripheral blood, sampled 28 days after the second AZD1222 dose. V usage is TRBV5-1 and J usage is TRBJ1-5, with D possibly matching TRBD1 (6 bases). The sequence was obtained from an adult who received the AZD1222 COVID-19 vaccine. This chain's CDR3 is CASSLGGGRNQPQHF. CDR3 nucleotide sequence: TGCGCCAGCAGCTTAGGAGGGGGGCGCAATCAGCCCCAGCATTTT.